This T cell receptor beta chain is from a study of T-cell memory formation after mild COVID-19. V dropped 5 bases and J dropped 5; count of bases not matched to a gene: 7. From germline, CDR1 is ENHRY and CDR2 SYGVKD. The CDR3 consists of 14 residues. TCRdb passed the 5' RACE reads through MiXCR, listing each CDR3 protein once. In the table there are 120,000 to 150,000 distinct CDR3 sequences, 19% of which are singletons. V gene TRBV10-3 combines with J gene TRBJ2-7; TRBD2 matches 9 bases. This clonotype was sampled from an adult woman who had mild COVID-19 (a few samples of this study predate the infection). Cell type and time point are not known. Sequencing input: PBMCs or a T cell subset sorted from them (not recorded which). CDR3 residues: CAISKTGLANEQYF. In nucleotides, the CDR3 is TGTGCCATCAGTAAAACGGGACTAGCCAACGAGCAGTACTTC.